This is a list of T cell receptor beta chains from one sample in a study of Ad26.COV2.S vaccination and SARS-CoV-2 variants. The assay was immunoSEQ multiplex PCR, and TCRdb's table has in-frame clones only and misses some. The table has over 110,000 clones, just over 85% seen once. The sequencing used peripheral blood, collected after recovery from COVID-19. These receptor sequences come from a human donor who had recovered from COVID-19. Both conserved end residues are part of each CDR3. The order of the fields is D gene, J gene, V gene, clone size, CDR3 DNA, CDR3 protein. A D gene is named only where the DNA matches it firmly. Clone size, where shown, is once, few, many, or a class for clones that have expanded.

NA	TRBJ2-7	TRBV29-1	NA	TGCAGCGTCGCCGGACTACGCTCCTACGAGCAGTACTTC	CSVAGLRSYEQYF
TRBD1	TRBJ2-3	TRBV5-1	NA	TGCGCCAGTAACCGGGACAGGGGGACAGATACGCAGTATTTT	CASNRDRGTDTQYF
NA	TRBJ1-2	TRBV28	NA	TGTGCCAGCAGTGTCTTTTCAAGGCAGGGTCTGGAGGGCTACACCTTC	CASSVFSRQGLEGYTF
NA	TRBJ1-1	TRBV18	NA	TGTGCCAGCTCGCAACAGGCTAACACTGAAGCTTTCTTT	CASSQQANTEAFF
NA	TRBJ1-6	TRBV20-1	NA	TGCAGTGCTAGTGGGACGAGGAGCCTTAATTCACCCCTCCACTTT	CSASGTRSLNSPLHF
NA	TRBJ1-4	TRBV5-1	NA	TGCGCCAGCAGCTTGGGTCCGACGGAAATGCTTAATGAAAAACTGTTTTTT	CASSLGPTEMLNEKLFF
NA	TRBJ1-2	TRBV6-1	NA	TGTGCCAGCAGTGACCCTAGGGCTGGGGGCTACACCTTC	CASSDPRAGGYTF
TRBD1	TRBJ1-5	TRBV7-2	NA	TGTGCCAGCAGCTCCCAAACGGGACAGCGCAATCAGCCCCAGCATTTT	CASSSQTGQRNQPQHF
NA	TRBJ2-5	TRBV7-9	NA	TGTGCCAGCAGCTTAGCGCTAGCAGGGGCTGGGGAGACCCAGTACTTC	CASSLALAGAGETQYF
TRBD1	TRBJ1-4	TRBV25-1	once	TGTGCCAGCAGTGTCCCGGGACAGGGGCATCAGAGTAATGAAAAACTGTTTTTT	CASSVPGQGHQSNEKLFF
NA	TRBJ2-3	TRBV28	NA	TGTGCCAGCAGTCCGGAAGTAGCGAGCACAGATACGCAGTATTTT	CASSPEVASTDTQYF
NA	TRBJ1-5	TRBV5-8	NA	TGTGCCAGCACCATTGGGAGGAATCAGCCCCAGCATTTT	CASTIGRNQPQHF
NA	TRBJ1-2	TRBV20-1	once	TGCAGTGCGGACGGGTCAGATGGCTACACCTTC	CSADGSDGYTF
NA	TRBJ2-3	TRBV14	NA	TGTGCCAGCAGCCAAGATAAGGGCGATACGCAGTATTTT	CASSQDKGDTQYF
TRBD1	TRBJ2-3	TRBV19	NA	TGTGCCAGTAACGACAGGGCCACGCAGTATTTT	CASNDRATQYF
NA	TRBJ2-5	TRBV5-1	NA	TGCGCCAGCAGCCCCAGCCCCCAAGAGACCCAGTACTTC	CASSPSPQETQYF
NA	TRBJ1-1	TRBV7-2	few	TGTGCCAGCAGCTCTTACCGGGACGGGGGGACTGAAGCTTTCTTT	CASSSYRDGGTEAFF